This T cell receptor (beta chain) emerged from a study of blood T cells in healthy people across ages. The ends were cut back, 10 bases at V and 7 bases at J, with 13 bases in the middle. The CDR3 spans 11 residues. From germline, CDR1 is ENHRY and CDR2 SYGVKD. The use of a sample-barcoded 5' primer and a J-beta primer mix characterized a second PCR of 7 to 11 cycles. Each of the cDNA molecules was tagged by a template-switch adaptor with 12 random nucleotides. One entry per CDR3 protein results from TCRdb running MiXCR on the 5' RACE reads. Of around 2 million distinct CDR3 sequences in the sample, more than 35% are singletons; the top ten hold around 23%.

This TCR was recovered from a human donor in good health. Sequencing was done on a sample of blood. The chain joins TRBV10-3 to TRBJ1-1; the D is unclear. The CDR3 DNA sequence: TGTGCCACCGAACGGGGTAATGAAGCTTTCTTT. Its translation: CATERGNEAFF.